This entry lists 19 T cell receptor beta chains sequenced from one sample in a study of cytomegalovirus exposure and HLA in healthy donors. The PCR used 60 Vbeta and 13 Jbeta primers. The assay was immunoSEQ multiplex PCR, and TCRdb's table has in-frame clones only and misses some. This sample has approximately 160,000 clones, with around 68% found just once. Sequenced: PBMCs. The source of these receptors is a woman in her forties in good health and CMV-seropositive.

The rearrangement joins TRBV5-6 to TRBJ2-1; D is perhaps TRBD2 (6 bases). From germline, CDR1 is SGHDT and CDR2 YYEEEE. The ends were cut back, 5 bases at V and 13 bases at J, with 19 bases in the middle. This CDR3 contains 13 residues. This CDR3 is CASSLRDREIQFF. In nucleotides, the CDR3 is TGTGCCAGCAGTTTGAGGGACCGGGAGATACAGTTCTTC.

Only a few counts were recorded for this clone. The chain uses TRBV14 and TRBJ1-2; D call uncertain. Germline loops: CDR1 SGHDN, CDR2 FVKESK. The CDR3 length is 14 residues. V lost 4 bases to trimming and J lost 0 bases, with 9 bases between them. CDR3 in amino acids: CASSRQPTNYGYTF. For the CDR3, the DNA is TGTGCCAGCAGCCGGCAACCCACTAACTATGGCTACACCTTC.

J is TRBJ2-2 and V is TRBV5-4, with D unclear. CDR1 and CDR2 from the germline V gene are SGHNT and YYREEE (reference sequence). V lost 1 base and J 0 bases, leaving 4 bases between the germline ends. The CDR3 is 14 amino acids. Here the CDR3 reads CASSLLANTGELFF. CDR3 nucleotide sequence: TGTGCCAGCAGCTTGCTCGCGAACACCGGGGAGCTGTTTTTT. Together with reference TRBV5-4 and TRBJ2-2, the CDR3 gives the full variable domain: ETGVTQSPTHLIKTRGQQVTLRCSSQSGHNTVSWYQQALGQGPQFIFQYYREEENGRGNFPPRFSGLQFPNYSSELNVNALELDDSALYLCASSLLANTGELFFGEGSRLTVL.

Worth noting for this clone: The junction departs from germline at one end; a sequencing error may be responsible. For the CDR3, the DNA is TGTGCCAGCAGCGCGGGACAGGGGATCTATGGCTACCCCTTC. Its translation: CASSAGQGIYGYPF. V usage is TRBV5-6 and J usage is TRBJ1-2; 10 bases align to TRBD1. Germline CDR1 SGHDT, CDR2 YYEEEE. The length of the CDR3 is 14 residues.

The chain uses TRBV5-6 and TRBJ1-2; weak D call: TRBD1 (5 bases). V was pared by 4 bases and J by 5 bases, with 18 bases between. CDR3 length: 15 amino acids. Germline V gene lookup returns CDR1 SGHDT and CDR2 YYEEEE. Written as DNA, the CDR3 is TGTGCCAGCAGCCCCCGCGGGACGCTGGGGTATGGCTACACCTTC. As protein: CASSPRGTLGYGYTF. Complete variable domain (other parts from reference TRBV5-6 and TRBJ1-2): DAGVTQSPTHLIKTRGQQVTLRCSPKSGHDTVSWYQQALGQGPQFIFQYYEEEERQRGNFPDRFSGHQFPNYSSELNVNALLLGDSALYLCASSPRGTLGYGYTFGSGTRLTVV.

The V gene is TRBV11-1, the J gene TRBJ2-3; possible D gene TRBD1, 7 bases. Germline V gene sequence: CDR1 SGHAT, CDR2 FQDESV (reference sequence). Between the trimmed V and J ends, which lost 4 bases and 7 bases, there was a span of 18 bases. CDR3 length equals 15 residues. The DNA for the CDR3 is TGTGCCAGCAGCTCGGGACTGACAGGGCCGAATACGCAGTATTTT. Translated, it gives CASSSGLTGPNTQYF. Based on the CDR3 plus reference TRBV11-1 and TRBJ2-3, the full variable domain is EAEVAQSPRYKITEKSQAVAFWCDPISGHATLYWYRQILGQGPELLVQFQDESVVDDSQLPKDRFSAERLKGVDSTLKIQPAELGDSAMYLCASSSGLTGPNTQYFGPGTRLTVL.

Regarding this clone: A junction end diverges from the germline sequence, so it may reflect a read error. The chain recombines TRBV5-8 with TRBJ1-5; weak D call: TRBD1 (6 bases). The length of the CDR3 is 16 residues. Germline CDR1 reads SGHTS; CDR2 reads YDEGEE. Here the CDR3 DNA reads TGTGCCAGCAGCCTCCGGGGGGGCAGGGATCATCAGCCCCAGAATTTT. Its translation: CASSLRGGRDHQPQNF.

This chain uses TRBV19 with TRBJ2-1; TRBD2 aligns across 8 bases. This CDR3 has 15 amino acids. The J segment lost 7 bases and the V segment lost 3 bases, leaving 8 bases of the junction unmatched. Germline CDR1 LNHDA, CDR2 SQIVND (reference sequence). CDR3 loop: CASSITGGPENEQFF. DNA of the CDR3: TGTGCCAGTAGTATTACGGGGGGGCCAGAAAATGAGCAGTTCTTC.

In its sample, this clone was seen a few times. The V call is TRBV29-1, the J call TRBJ2-1; D is possibly TRBD2 (5 bases). V was pared by 4 bases and J by 5 bases, with 9 bases between. The length of the CDR3 is 12 residues. Per the germline V gene, CDR1 is SQVTM and CDR2 is ANQGSEA. The CDR3 is CSVAASHNEQFF. The CDR3 region has the DNA TGCAGCGTTGCGGCTAGCCACAATGAGCAGTTCTTC.

The genes are TRBV19 and TRBJ2-2, with D possibly matching TRBD2 (5 bases). CDR3 length: 16 residues. V was pared by 5 bases and J by 5 bases, with 18 bases between. CDR1 is LNHDA, CDR2 SQIVND, per germline (reference sequence). The DNA of the CDR3 is TGTGCCAGTAGTGCCCGTTGGAAATCGGGGACCGGGGAGCTGTTTTTT. Protein: CASSARWKSGTGELFF. Complete variable domain (other parts from reference TRBV19 and TRBJ2-2): DGGITQSPKYLFRKEGQNVTLSCEQNLNHDAMYWYRQDPGQGLRLIYYSQIVNDFQKGDIAEGYSVSREKKESFPLTVTSAQKNPTAFYLCASSARWKSGTGELFFGEGSRLTVL.

The rearrangement links TRBV6-6 to TRBJ1-2; TRBD1 aligns across 8 bases. Germline V gives CDR1 MNHNY, CDR2 SVGAGI (reference sequence). The CDR3 is made up of 13 amino acids. V lost 6 bases to trimming and J lost 6 bases; unmatched junction nucleotides: 6. The CDR3 loop is CASRLQGAHGYTF. DNA of the CDR3: TGTGCCAGCAGACTCCAGGGGGCGCATGGCTACACCTTC.

This chain connects TRBV27 to TRBJ2-3; TRBD1 aligns across 7 bases. Trimming removed 7 bases from V and 1 base from J; junction bases left unmatched: 11. The CDR3 has 16 amino acids. Germline CDR1 is MNHEY and CDR2 is SMNVEV (reference sequence). DNA of the CDR3: TGTGCCAGCACTCCCCCCGGGACAGCAGGCACAGATACGCAGTATTTT. This encodes CASTPPGTAGTDTQYF.

This clone showed up just a few times. This rearrangement joins TRBV4-3 to TRBJ2-6, with D hard to call. The CDR3 spans 15 residues. Germline loops: CDR1 LGHNA, CDR2 YSLEER. The V and J ends lost 5 bases and 0 bases respectively, with 8 bases between them. CDR3 bases: TGCGCCAGCAGCTACACAAACTCTGGGGCCAACGTCCTGACTTTC. Amino acids: CASSYTNSGANVLTF.

This chain joins TRBV10-3 and TRBJ2-7; 7 bases agree with TRBD2. The CDR3 totals 14 residues. V dropped 4 bases and J dropped 1; count of bases not matched to a gene: 4. Per the germline V gene, CDR1 is ENHRY and CDR2 is SYGVKD. Here the CDR3 DNA reads TGTGCCATCAGTGTTGGCGGGGGATCCTACGAGCAGTACTTC. Encoded protein: CAISVGGGSYEQYF.

The chain recombines TRBV19 with TRBJ1-5; 8 nucleotides align to TRBD1. J gave up 4 bases and V 4 bases, and 3 bases lay outside the gene matches. The germline gives CDR1 LNHDA, CDR2 SQIVND (reference sequence). This CDR3 is 14 amino acids long. In DNA form, the CDR3 reads TGTGCCAGTAGTAACGACAGGGGTAATCAGCCCCAGCATTTT. Amino acids: CASSNDRGNQPQHF.

This chain links TRBV5-4 with TRBJ2-1; 12 bases are a match to TRBD2. Trimming cost V 7 bases and J 6 bases; bases outside gene matches: 8. The CDR3 runs 15 residues. Germline assignment: CDR1 SGHNT and CDR2 YYREEE (reference sequence). CDR3 amino acids: CASALAGGHSNEQFF. For the CDR3, the DNA is TGTGCCAGCGCGCTAGCGGGGGGGCACAGCAATGAGCAGTTCTTC.

The J gene is TRBJ2-7, the V gene TRBV2, with 13 positions matching TRBD2. The CDR3 covers 14 residues. Trimming cost V 6 bases and J 4 bases; bases outside gene matches: 3. Germline lookup yields CDR1 SNHLY and CDR2 FYNNEI. The CDR3: CASSTGLAGYEQYF. In DNA, the CDR3 is TGTGCCAGCAGCACGGGACTAGCGGGGTACGAGCAGTACTTC.

The rearrangement uses TRBV6-5 and TRBJ1-2, with D maybe TRBD1 (5 bases). Trimming took 6 bases from V and 4 from J, leaving 18 bases between them. This CDR3 contains 15 residues. Per germline, CDR1 MNHEY and CDR2 SVGAGI. The CDR3: CASRVPQVSAYGYTF. CDR3 nucleotides: TGTGCCAGCAGAGTTCCACAGGTATCCGCCTATGGCTACACCTTC.

The rearrangement links TRBV28 to TRBJ1-5; possible D gene TRBD1, 5 bases. Germline CDR1 is MDHEN and CDR2 is SYDVKM. V was clipped by 3 bases and J by 2 bases, with 11 bases between them. The CDR3 sequence is 15 residues long. The CDR3 coding sequence is TGTGCCAGCAGTTTGCGGGGCTTCGGCAATCAGCCCCAGCATTTT. Translating gives CASSLRGFGNQPQHF. The variable domain in full, completed from reference TRBV28 and TRBJ1-5, reads DVKVTQSSRYLVKRTGEKVFLECVQDMDHENMFWYRQDPGLGLRLIYFSYDVKMKEKGDIPEGYSVSREKKERFSLILESASTNQTSMYLCASSLRGFGNQPQHFGDGTRLSIL.